The clone carrying this T cell receptor beta chain was recorded a few times. The sample belongs to a study of CD8+ T cells in alopecia areata. Trimming removed 2 bases from V and 1 base from J; junction bases left unmatched: 11. CDR3 length: 18 residues. The germline V gene encodes CDR1 MNHEY and CDR2 SMNVEV (reference sequence). The treatment here: oral pan-JAK inhibitor, 5-10 mg twice daily. It was cDNA, reverse transcribed from extracted RNA, that served as the sequencing template. Sequencing used immunoSEQ multiplex PCR; TCRdb keeps in-frame clones, though not all of them. The sample contains about 40,000 clones, around nine tenths of which appear only once.

Specimen: CD8+ T cells sorted from blood, collected at week 24, from a patient treated with tofacitinib. This chain links TRBV27 with TRBJ2-7; 10 positions match TRBD2. The sequence came from a human donor with alopecia areata. The CDR3 region has the DNA TGTGCCAGCAGTTTAAGATCCAGCGGGGGGGCCGGGTCCTACGAGCAGTACTTC. Translating it yields CASSLRSSGGAGSYEQYF.